The 10 T cell receptor beta chains in this list originate from one sample, sequenced in a study of pediatric ulcerative colitis. TCRdb's table, derived via immunoSEQ multiplex PCR, lists solely in-frame clones and lacks some. The table includes 65,000 or so clones, around 85% detected once. Sequenced: blood. These TCRs come from a boy between 5 and 17 years old with severe ulcerative colitis.

The chain uses TRBV27 and TRBJ2-7; TRBD2 agrees at 9 bases. The ends lost 4 bases at V and 3 bases at J; junction bases unmatched: 4. This CDR3 spans 14 amino acids. The V gene's germline CDR1 is MNHEY and CDR2 SMNVEV (reference sequence). This CDR3 is CASSYSGSDYEQYF. In DNA, the CDR3 is TGTGCCAGCAGTTATAGCGGGAGTGACTACGAGCAGTACTTC.

This clone was detected only a few times. V and J are TRBV7-9 and TRBJ2-7; D remains ambiguous. The CDR3 sequence is 11 residues long. V lost 5 bases and J 0 bases, leaving 2 bases between the germline ends. The germline CDR1 and CDR2 sequences are SEHNR and FQNEAQ (reference sequence). Here the CDR3 reads CASSPSYEQYF. The CDR3 DNA reads as TGTGCCAGCAGCCCCTCCTACGAGCAGTACTTC.

This clone was seen just once. The rearrangement joins TRBV11-2 to TRBJ1-1; D perhaps matches TRBD1 (6 bases). This CDR3 is 13 amino acids long. Germline CDR1 SGHAT, CDR2 FQNNGV. The V gene lost 5 bases and the J gene lost 3 bases, with 10 bases spanning the gap. Written as DNA, the CDR3 is TGTGCCAGCAGCCAAGGGGGGTACACTGAAGCTTTCTTT. This gives the protein CASSQGGYTEAFF.

This sequence joins TRBV6-6 and TRBJ2-5; 7 nucleotides match TRBD1. CDR3 size: 11 residues. The germline V gene has CDR1 MNHNY and CDR2 SVGAGI (reference sequence). The V segment lost 8 bases and the J segment 6 bases; nucleotides outside the gene matches: 3. This CDR3 reads CASQGEKTQYF. DNA of the CDR3: TGTGCCAGCCAGGGGGAAAAGACCCAGTACTTC.

This clone occurred once. The chain recombines TRBV11-2 with TRBJ2-7; 7 positions agree with TRBD2. This CDR3 is 13 amino acids long. Trimming cost V 4 bases and J 7 bases; bases outside gene matches: 7. Germline CDR1 SGHAT, CDR2 FQNNGV. CDR3 DNA: TGTGCCAGCAGCTCCGGACCAGCGGGGGAGCAGTACTTC. Amino acids: CASSSGPAGEQYF.

The chain links TRBV9 to TRBJ2-7; 11 bases map to TRBD2. Germline lookup yields CDR1 SGDLS and CDR2 YYNGEE. Trimming cost V 3 bases and J 3 bases; bases outside gene matches: 5. This CDR3 has 15 amino acids. The CDR3 reads CASSALAGGVYEQYF. Written as DNA, the CDR3 is TGTGCCAGCAGCGCCTTAGCGGGGGGGGTCTACGAGCAGTACTTC.

This clone has a single count. The V call is TRBV6-6, the J call TRBJ1-1; no clear D. This CDR3 region has 11 residues. Deletions cut 7 bases from V and 3 bases from J, with 6 bases between. CDR1 and CDR2 (germline): MNHNY, SVGAGI (reference sequence). This CDR3 reads CASTLYTEAFF. CDR3 nucleotides: TGTGCCAGCACCCTTTACACTGAAGCTTTCTTT.

V gene TRBV6-1 combines with J gene TRBJ2-5; TRBD2 agrees at 11 bases. V lost 6 bases and J lost 4; bases outside the gene matches: 7. The germline gives CDR1 MNHNS, CDR2 SASEGT. The CDR3 extends over 15 amino acids. The DNA of the CDR3 is TGTGCCAGCAGGTCGACTAGCGGGATAGGAGAGACCCAGTACTTC. This gives the protein CASRSTSGIGETQYF.

The chain combines TRBV7-2 with TRBJ2-2; D gene ambiguous. The CDR3 extends over 12 amino acids. The ends were cut back, 4 bases at V and 7 bases at J, with 7 bases in the middle. CDR1 is SGHTA and CDR2 is FQGNSA in the germline V gene. Written as DNA, the CDR3 is TGTGCCAGCAGCTATCAGTTCGGGGAGCTGTTTTTT. Translating gives CASSYQFGELFF. Full variable domain (rest looked up from reference TRBV7-2 and TRBJ2-2): GAGVSQSPSNKVTEKGKDVELRCDPISGHTALYWYRQSLGQGLEFLIYFQGNSAPDKSGLPSDRFSAERTGGSVSTLTIQRTQQEDSAVYLCASSYQFGELFFGEGSRLTVL.

This chain uses TRBV2 with TRBJ2-5, with 8 nucleotides matching TRBD2. The V gene end was trimmed by 7 bases and the J gene end by 5 bases; junction bases not matched to a gene: 3. The CDR3 length is 12 residues. CDR1 SNHLY and CDR2 FYNNEI come from the germline V gene. The CDR3 here is CASKASGETQYF. CDR3 coding DNA: TGTGCCAGCAAAGCTAGCGGGGAGACCCAGTACTTC.